This entry lists 7 T cell receptor beta chains sequenced from one sample in a study of T cell responses to AZD1222 COVID-19 vaccine. Only in-frame clones appear in the TCRdb table, and some are missing; sequencing was by immunoSEQ multiplex PCR. The repertoire holds about 85,000 clones, with approximately 88% as singletons. The source was peripheral blood, collected on day 0 of AZD1222 vaccination. The receptors come from an adult in good health.

This clone was recorded once. The rearrangement joins TRBV2 to TRBJ1-1; D is possibly TRBD1 (6 bases). V dropped 5 bases and J dropped 8 bases, with 18 bases sitting between them. CDR1 and CDR2 from the germline V gene are SNHLY and FYNNEI. CDR3 size: 14 residues. The CDR3 is CASSRLNREKEAFF. The DNA of the CDR3 is TGTGCCAGCAGTCGCCTAAACAGGGAGAAGGAAGCTTTCTTT.

The gene calls are TRBV21-1 and TRBJ1-6. TRBV21-1 is labeled a pseudogene. The CDR3 is 18 amino acids. The CDR3 here is CARFSEGRRDSYNSPLHF. CDR3 DNA sequence: TGTGCCCGCTTTTCCGAGGGCCGGCGGGACTCCTATAATTCACCCCTCCACTTT.

The CDR3 here is CASSVTAGSYNEQFF. The CDR3 DNA is TGTGCCAGCAGCGTAACAGCGGGCTCCTACAATGAGCAGTTCTTC. The chain uses TRBV9 and TRBJ2-1, with D maybe TRBD2 (6 bases). Trimming took off 1 base at V and 0 bases at J, with 8 bases between the two ends. Germline V gene sequence: CDR1 SGDLS, CDR2 YYNGEE. This CDR3 is built from 15 residues.

The V call is TRBV28, the J call TRBJ1-6, with D unclear. CDR1 and CDR2 (germline): MDHEN, SYDVKM. This CDR3 is built from 12 residues. The V gene lost 7 bases and the J gene lost 9 bases, with 10 bases spanning the gap. CDR3 nucleotide sequence: TGTGCCAGCAAAGCGACTATTTCACCCCTCCACTTT. It codes for CASKATISPLHF.

This chain joins TRBV5-1 and TRBJ1-5; D uncertain. The CDR3 contains 13 residues. CDR1 and CDR2 (germline): SGHRS, YFSETQ. V dropped 3 bases and J dropped 5 bases, with 9 bases sitting between them. For the CDR3, the DNA is TGCGCCAGCAGCTCTGTCCCAGATCAGCCCCAGCATTTT. Translating gives CASSSVPDQPQHF.

The rearrangement uses TRBV14 and TRBJ2-7; TRBD1 matches 10 bases. Per the germline V gene, CDR1 is SGHDN and CDR2 is FVKESK. The ends lost 7 bases at V and 2 bases at J; junction bases unmatched: 5. The CDR3 totals 14 residues. The CDR3 region is CASTSGTGAYEQYF. The DNA for the CDR3 is TGTGCCAGCACCAGCGGGACAGGGGCCTACGAGCAGTACTTC.

The chain uses TRBV5-5 and TRBJ1-6; D not certain. V lost 0 bases, J lost 5 bases, and 9 bases lay in between. Germline CDR1 reads SGHKS; CDR2 reads YYEKEE (reference sequence). The CDR3 loop spans 15 amino acids. In DNA, the CDR3 is TGTGCCAGCAGCTTGGCACACTTGAATAATTCACCCCTCCACTTT. Its protein product is CASSLAHLNNSPLHF.